This paragraph reports one T cell receptor (beta chain). The antigen is not known. It was with a sample-barcoded 5' primer and a J-beta primer mix that a second PCR of about 7 to 12 cycles was run. Researchers report that each sample yielded at least 2.5 million CDR3-containing paired-end reads. A single record per CDR3 protein comes from TCRdb applying MiXCR to the 5' RACE reads. The table shows 650,000 to 950,000 distinct CDR3 sequences, with roughly 44% occurring only once. This sample was taken from a study of blood T cells in healthy people across ages. Whole-study findings and limits: Measured against age, TCR beta diversity per million T cells decreased in a roughly linear manner.

With 4 bases removed from V and 4 bases from J, the gap between germline ends came to 13 bases. Germline V lookup: CDR1 MNHEY, CDR2 SVGAGI. There are 14 residues in the CDR3. This TCR was recovered from a man aged 55-75 years in good health. The sequenced material came from blood. J is TRBJ1-2 and V is TRBV6-5; maybe TRBD1 (6 bases). The CDR3 here is CASSFIRGSYGYTF. DNA for the CDR3: TGTGCCAGCAGTTTCATCAGGGGCTCCTATGGCTACACCTTC.